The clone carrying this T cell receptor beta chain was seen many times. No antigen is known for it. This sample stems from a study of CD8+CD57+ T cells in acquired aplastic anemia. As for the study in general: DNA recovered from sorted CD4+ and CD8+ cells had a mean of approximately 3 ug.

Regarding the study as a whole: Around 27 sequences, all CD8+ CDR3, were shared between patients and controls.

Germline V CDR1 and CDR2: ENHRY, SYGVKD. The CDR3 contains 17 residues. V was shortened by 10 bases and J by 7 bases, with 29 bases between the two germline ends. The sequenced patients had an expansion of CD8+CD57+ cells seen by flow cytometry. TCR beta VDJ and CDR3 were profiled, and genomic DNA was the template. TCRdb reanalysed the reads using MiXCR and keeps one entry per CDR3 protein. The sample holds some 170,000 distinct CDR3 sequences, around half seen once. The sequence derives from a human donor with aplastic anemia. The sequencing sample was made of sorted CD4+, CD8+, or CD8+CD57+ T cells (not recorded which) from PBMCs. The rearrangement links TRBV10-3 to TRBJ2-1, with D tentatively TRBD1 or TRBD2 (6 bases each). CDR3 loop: CATRTSPGGTGDNEQFF. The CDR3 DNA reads TGTGCCACACGAACTTCACCCGGGGGCACAGGTGATAATGAGCAGTTCTTC.